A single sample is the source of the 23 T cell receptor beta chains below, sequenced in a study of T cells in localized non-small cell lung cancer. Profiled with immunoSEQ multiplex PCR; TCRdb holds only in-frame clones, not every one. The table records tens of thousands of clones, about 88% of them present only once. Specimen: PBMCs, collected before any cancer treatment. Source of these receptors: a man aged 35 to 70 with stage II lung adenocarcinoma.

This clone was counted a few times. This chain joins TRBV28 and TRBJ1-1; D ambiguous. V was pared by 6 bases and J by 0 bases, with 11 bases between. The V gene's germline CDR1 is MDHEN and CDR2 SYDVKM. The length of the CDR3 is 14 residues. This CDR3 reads CASSLGLLNTEAFF. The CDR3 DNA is TGTGCCAGCAGCCTCGGGTTACTGAACACTGAAGCTTTCTTT.

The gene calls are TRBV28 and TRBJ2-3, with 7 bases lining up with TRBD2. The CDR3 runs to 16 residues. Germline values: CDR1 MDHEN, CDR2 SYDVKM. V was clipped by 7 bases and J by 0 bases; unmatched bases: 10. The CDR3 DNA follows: TGTGCCAGCACCCCGGGGGGAGCTAGAAGCACAGATACGCAGTATTTT. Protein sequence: CASTPGGARSTDTQYF. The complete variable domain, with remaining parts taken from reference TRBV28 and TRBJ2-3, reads DVKVTQSSRYLVKRTGEKVFLECVQDMDHENMFWYRQDPGLGLRLIYFSYDVKMKEKGDIPEGYSVSREKKERFSLILESASTNQTSMYLCASTPGGARSTDTQYFGPGTRLTVL.

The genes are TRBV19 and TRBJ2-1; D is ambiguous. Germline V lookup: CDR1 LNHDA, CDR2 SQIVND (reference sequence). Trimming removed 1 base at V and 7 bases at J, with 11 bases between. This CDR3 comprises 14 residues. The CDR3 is CASSIGFGLNEQFF. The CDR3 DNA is TGTGCCAGTAGTATAGGATTCGGTTTGAATGAGCAGTTCTTC.

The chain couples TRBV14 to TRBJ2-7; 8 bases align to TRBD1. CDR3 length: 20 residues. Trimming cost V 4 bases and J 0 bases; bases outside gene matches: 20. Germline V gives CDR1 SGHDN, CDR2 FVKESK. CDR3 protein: CASSPIPGQDVNRNSYEQYF. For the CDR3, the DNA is TGTGCCAGCAGCCCAATACCGGGACAGGATGTAAACCGTAACTCCTACGAGCAGTACTTC. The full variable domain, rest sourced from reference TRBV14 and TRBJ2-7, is EAGVTQFPSHSVIEKGQTVTLRCDPISGHDNLYWYRRVMGKEIKFLLHFVKESKQDESGMPNNRFLAERTGGTYSTLKVQPAELEDSGVYFCASSPIPGQDVNRNSYEQYFGPGTRLTVT.

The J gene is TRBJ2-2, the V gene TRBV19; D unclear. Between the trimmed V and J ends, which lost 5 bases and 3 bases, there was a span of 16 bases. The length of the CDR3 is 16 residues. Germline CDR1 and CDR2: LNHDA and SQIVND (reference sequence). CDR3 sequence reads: CASSPPVSRDTGELFF. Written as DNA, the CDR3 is TGTGCCAGTAGTCCCCCGGTCTCCCGGGACACCGGGGAGCTGTTTTTT.

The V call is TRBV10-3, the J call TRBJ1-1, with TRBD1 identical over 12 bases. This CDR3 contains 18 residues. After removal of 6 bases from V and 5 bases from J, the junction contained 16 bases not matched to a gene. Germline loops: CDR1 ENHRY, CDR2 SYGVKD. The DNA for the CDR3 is TGTGCCATCAGCGGGGGAGTCGGGACAGGGGGCGCCTTAACTGAAGCTTTCTTT. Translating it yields CAISGGVGTGGALTEAFF.

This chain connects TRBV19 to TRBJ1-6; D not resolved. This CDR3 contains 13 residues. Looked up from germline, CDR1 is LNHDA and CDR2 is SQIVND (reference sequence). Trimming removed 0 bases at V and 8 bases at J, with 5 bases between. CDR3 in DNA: TGTGCCAGTAGTATAGACGCGGATTCACCCCTCCACTTT. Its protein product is CASSIDADSPLHF.

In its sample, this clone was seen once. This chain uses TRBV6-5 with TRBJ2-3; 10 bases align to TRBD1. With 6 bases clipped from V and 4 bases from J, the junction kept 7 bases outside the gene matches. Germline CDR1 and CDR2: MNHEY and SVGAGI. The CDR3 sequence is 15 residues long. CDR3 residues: CASSRQGASADTQYF. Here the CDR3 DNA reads TGTGCCAGCAGCAGACAGGGGGCAAGCGCAGATACGCAGTATTTT.

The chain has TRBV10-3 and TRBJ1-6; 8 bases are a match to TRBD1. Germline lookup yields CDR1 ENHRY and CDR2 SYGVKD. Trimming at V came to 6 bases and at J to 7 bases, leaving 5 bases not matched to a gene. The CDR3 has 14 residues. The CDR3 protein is CAIRPGQANSPLHF. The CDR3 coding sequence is TGTGCCATCAGACCGGGACAGGCAAATTCACCCCTCCACTTT.

DNA of the CDR3: TGCAGCGTTGAAGAGCGGGAAACTAAAGATACGCAGTATTTT. Translated: CSVEERETKDTQYF. The gene calls are TRBV29-1 and TRBJ2-3, with D tentatively TRBD2 (6 bases). The CDR3 has 14 residues. Germline CDR1 reads SQVTM; CDR2 reads ANQGSEA. V lost 0 bases to trimming and J lost 5 bases, with 12 bases between them.

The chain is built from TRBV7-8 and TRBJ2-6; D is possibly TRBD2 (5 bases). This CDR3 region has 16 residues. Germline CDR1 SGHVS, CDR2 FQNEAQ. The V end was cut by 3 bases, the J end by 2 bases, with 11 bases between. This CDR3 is CASSFRGIAGANVLTF. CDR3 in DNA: TGTGCCAGCAGCTTTAGAGGGATTGCTGGGGCCAACGTCCTGACTTTC.

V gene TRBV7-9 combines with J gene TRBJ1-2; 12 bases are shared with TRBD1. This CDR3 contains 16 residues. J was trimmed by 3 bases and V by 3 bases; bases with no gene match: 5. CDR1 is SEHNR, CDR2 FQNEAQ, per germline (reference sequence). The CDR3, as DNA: TGTGCCAGCAGCTTTGGGACAGGGGGCGAGGACTATGGCTACACCTTC. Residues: CASSFGTGGEDYGYTF. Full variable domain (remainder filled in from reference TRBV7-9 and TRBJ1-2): DTGVSQNPRHKITKRGQNVTFRCDPISEHNRLYWYRQTLGQGPEFLTYFQNEAQLEKSRLLSDRFSAERPKGSFSTLEIQRTEQGDSAMYLCASSFGTGGEDYGYTFGSGTRLTVV.

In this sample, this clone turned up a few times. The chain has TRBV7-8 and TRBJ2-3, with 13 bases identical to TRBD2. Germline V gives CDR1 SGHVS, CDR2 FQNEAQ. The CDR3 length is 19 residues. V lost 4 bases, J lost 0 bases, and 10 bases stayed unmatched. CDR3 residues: CASSSQIPGLAGSTDTQYF. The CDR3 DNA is TGTGCCAGCAGCTCACAAATCCCGGGACTAGCGGGGAGCACAGATACGCAGTATTTT. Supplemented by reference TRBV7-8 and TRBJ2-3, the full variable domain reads GAGVSQSPRYKVAKRGQDVALRCDPISGHVSLFWYQQALGQGPEFLTYFQNEAQLDKSGLPSDRFFAERPEGSVSTLKIQRTQQEDSAVYLCASSSQIPGLAGSTDTQYFGPGTRLTVL.

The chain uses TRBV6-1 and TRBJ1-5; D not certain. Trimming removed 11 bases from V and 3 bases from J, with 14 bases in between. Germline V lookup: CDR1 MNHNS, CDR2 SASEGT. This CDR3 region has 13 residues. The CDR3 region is CAGSSANNQPQHF. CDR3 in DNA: TGTGCCGGGTCCTCGGCCAACAATCAGCCCCAGCATTTT.

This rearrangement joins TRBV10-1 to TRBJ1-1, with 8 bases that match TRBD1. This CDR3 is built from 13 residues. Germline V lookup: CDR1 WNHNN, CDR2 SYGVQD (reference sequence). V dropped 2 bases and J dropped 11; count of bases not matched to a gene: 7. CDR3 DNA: TGCGCCAGCAGTGAGAACAGGGGGAAATCTGCTTTCTTT. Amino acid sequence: CASSENRGKSAFF.

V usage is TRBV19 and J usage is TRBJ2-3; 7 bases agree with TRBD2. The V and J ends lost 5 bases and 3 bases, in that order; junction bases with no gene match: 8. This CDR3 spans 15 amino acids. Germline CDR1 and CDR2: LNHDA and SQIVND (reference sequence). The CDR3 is CASSSQGGWTDTQYF. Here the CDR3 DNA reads TGTGCCAGTAGTTCGCAGGGAGGGTGGACAGATACGCAGTATTTT.

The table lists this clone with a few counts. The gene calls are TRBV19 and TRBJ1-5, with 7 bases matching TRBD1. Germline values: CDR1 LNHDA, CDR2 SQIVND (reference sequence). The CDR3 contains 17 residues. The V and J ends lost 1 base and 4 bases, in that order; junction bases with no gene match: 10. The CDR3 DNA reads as TGTGCCAGTAGTATAGGTGACAGGGAAGGGGTAAATCAGCCCCAGCATTTT. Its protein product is CASSIGDREGVNQPQHF.

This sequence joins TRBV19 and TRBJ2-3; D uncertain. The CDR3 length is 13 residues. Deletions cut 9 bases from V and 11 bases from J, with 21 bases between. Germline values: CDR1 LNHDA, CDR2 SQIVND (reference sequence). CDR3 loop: CARVGAPYVEQYF. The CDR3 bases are TGTGCCAGGGTTGGAGCCCCTTATGTCGAGCAGTATTTT.

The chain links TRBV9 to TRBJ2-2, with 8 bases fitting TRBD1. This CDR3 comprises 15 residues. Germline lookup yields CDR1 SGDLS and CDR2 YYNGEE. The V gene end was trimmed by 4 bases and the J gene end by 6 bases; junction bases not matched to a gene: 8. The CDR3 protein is CASSLGQGAPGELFF. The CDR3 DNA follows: TGTGCCAGCAGCCTAGGACAGGGCGCTCCCGGGGAGCTGTTTTTT.

The CDR3 loop reads CASSQEPGDFEETQYF. DNA for the CDR3: TGCGCCAGCAGCCAAGAACCTGGGGACTTCGAAGAGACCCAGTACTTC. The J gene is TRBJ2-5, the V gene TRBV4-1; TRBD2 is a possible D gene (6 bases). CDR1 is MGHRA, CDR2 YSYEKL, per germline. This CDR3 region has 16 residues. V lost 0 bases and J lost 3, with 14 bases in between.

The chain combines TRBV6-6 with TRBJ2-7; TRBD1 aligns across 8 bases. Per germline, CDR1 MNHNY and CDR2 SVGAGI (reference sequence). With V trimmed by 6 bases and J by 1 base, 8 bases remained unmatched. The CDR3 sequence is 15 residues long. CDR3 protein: CASSHRGTGSYEQYV. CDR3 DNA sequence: TGTGCCAGCAGCCACAGGGGGACCGGATCCTACGAGCAGTACGTC.

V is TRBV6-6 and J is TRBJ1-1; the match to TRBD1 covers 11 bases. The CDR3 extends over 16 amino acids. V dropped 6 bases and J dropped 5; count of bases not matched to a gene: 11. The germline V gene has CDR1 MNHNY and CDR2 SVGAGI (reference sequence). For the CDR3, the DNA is TGTGCCAGCAGCCCCGGGACAGGGGGGTATGGGACTGAAGCTTTCTTT. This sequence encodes CASSPGTGGYGTEAFF.

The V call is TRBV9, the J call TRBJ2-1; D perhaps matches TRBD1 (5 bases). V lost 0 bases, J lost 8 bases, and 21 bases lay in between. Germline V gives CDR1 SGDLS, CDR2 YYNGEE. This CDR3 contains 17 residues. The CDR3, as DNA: TGTGCCAGCAGCGTAGGGACCCTCGGGCAGGGCCGGGATGAGCAGTTCTTC. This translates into CASSVGTLGQGRDEQFF.